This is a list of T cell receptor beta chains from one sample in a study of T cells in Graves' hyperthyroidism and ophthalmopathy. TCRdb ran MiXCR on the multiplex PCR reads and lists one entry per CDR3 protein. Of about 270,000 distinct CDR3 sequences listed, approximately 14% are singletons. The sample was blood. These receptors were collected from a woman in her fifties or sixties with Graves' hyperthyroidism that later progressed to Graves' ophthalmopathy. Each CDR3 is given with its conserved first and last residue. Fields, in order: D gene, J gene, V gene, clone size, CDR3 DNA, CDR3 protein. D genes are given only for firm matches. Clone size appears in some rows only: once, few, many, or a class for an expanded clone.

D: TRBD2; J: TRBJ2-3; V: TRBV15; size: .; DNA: TGTGCCACCAGCAGGAACCGACTAGCGGGAGGTGCAGATACGCAGTATTTT; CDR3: CATSRNRLAGGADTQYF
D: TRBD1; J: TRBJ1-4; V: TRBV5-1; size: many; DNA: TGCGCCAGCAGCCCGGGGGACAGGCAGGAAAAACTGTTTTTT; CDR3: CASSPGDRQEKLFF
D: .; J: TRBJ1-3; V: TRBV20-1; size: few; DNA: TGCAGTGCTGTTCCAGGCAGGGGCGGGGGGAACACCATATATTTT; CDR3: CSAVPGRGGGNTIYF
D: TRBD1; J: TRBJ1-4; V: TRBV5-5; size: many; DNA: TGTGCCAGCAGCTTGGCCCGACAGGGAAAGGGGGAAAAACTGTTTTTT; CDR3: CASSLARQGKGEKLFF
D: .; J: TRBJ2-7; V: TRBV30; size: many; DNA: TGTGCCTGGTCTGCACTCATGGACGAGCAGTACTTC; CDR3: CAWSALMDEQYF
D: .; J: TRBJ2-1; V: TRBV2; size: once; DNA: TGTGCCAGCACTGCAGGGGCAGGGGCGACCTCCTACAATGAGCAGTTCTTC; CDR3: CASTAGAGATSYNEQFF
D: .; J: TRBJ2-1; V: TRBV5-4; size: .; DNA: TGTGCCAGCTCGGGGGCCAATGAGCAGTTCTTC; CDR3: CASSGANEQFF
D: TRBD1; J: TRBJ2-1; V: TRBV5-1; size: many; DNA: TGCGCCAGCAGCTCCCGACAGGGAAGCAATGAGCAGTTCTTC; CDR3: CASSSRQGSNEQFF
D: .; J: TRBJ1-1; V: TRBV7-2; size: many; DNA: TGTGCCAGCAGCTTTTCCAGGGGGAACACTGAAGCTTTCTTT; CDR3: CASSFSRGNTEAFF
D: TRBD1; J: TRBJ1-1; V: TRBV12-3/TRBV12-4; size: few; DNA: TGTGCCAGCAGTCCTCCGGGACAGGGTTTGACTGAAGCTTTCTTT; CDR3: CASSPPGQGLTEAFF
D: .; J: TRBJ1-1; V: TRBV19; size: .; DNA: TGTGCCAGTAGTGCGCCTCGGGGGGGGAGTCGTATGAACACTGAAGCTTTCTTT; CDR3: CASSAPRGGSRMNTEAFF
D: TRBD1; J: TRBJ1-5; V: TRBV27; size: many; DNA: TGTGCCAGCAGAGGGGGCTTGAGCAATCAGCCCCAGCATTTT; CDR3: CASRGGLSNQPQHF
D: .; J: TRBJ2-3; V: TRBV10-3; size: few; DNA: TGTGCCATCAGTCGAGGGTCTTTAAGCACAGATACGCAGTATTTT; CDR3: CAISRGSLSTDTQYF
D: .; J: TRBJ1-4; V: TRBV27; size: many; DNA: TGTGCCAGCAGTCTTCGACGAGCAACTAATGAAAAACTGTTTTTT; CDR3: CASSLRRATNEKLFF
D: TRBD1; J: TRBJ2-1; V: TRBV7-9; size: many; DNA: TGTGCCAGCACCCAAGACAGGGGGCCCAGTTACAATGAGCAGTTCTTC; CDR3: CASTQDRGPSYNEQFF
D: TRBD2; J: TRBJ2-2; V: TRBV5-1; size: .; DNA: TGCGCCAGCAGCTTGGGACTAGCGGGAATCGGGGAGCTGTTTTTT; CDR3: CASSLGLAGIGELFF
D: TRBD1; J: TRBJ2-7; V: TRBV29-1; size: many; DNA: TGCAGCGTTGAAAAGGGGACAGGGTTAGACGAGCAGTACTTC; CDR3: CSVEKGTGLDEQYF
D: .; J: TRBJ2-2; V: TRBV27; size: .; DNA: TGTGCCAGCAGTTCCCATACCCAAACCGGGGAGCTGTTTTTT; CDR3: CASSSHTQTGELFF
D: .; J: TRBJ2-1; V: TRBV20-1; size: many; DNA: TGCAGTGCTAGAGTGACGGTCAGAGCTAGCACTGAGCAGTTCTTC; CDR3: CSARVTVRASTEQFF
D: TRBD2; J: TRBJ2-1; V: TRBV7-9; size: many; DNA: TGTGCCAGCAGTTCTAGCGGGGGGGGGTGGGATGAGCAGTTCTTC; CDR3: CASSSSGGGWDEQFF
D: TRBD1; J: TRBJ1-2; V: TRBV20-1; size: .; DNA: TGCAGTGCTAGAGACCTCCGGGACAGGGGATCATATGGCTACACCTTC; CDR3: CSARDLRDRGSYGYTF
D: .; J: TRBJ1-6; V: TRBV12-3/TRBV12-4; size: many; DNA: TGTGCCAGCGGTCGTGGGACGTATAATTCACCCCTCCACTTT; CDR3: CASGRGTYNSPLHF
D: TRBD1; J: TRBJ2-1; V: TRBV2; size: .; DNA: TGTGCCAGCAGTGAAGACAGGGGGGAGCAGTTCTTC; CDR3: CASSEDRGEQFF
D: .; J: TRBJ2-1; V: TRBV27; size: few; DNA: TGTGCCAGCAGTTTATCCCGAGAGGGTCAAAAGTTCTTC; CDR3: CASSLSREGQKFF
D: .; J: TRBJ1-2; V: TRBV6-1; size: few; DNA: TGTGCCAGCAGTGGGGGAGCAGGCTATGGCTACACCTTC; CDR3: CASSGGAGYGYTF
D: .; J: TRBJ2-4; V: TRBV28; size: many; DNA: TGTGCCAGCAGTTTATCTTCCCTTGGGAACATTCAGTACTTC; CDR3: CASSLSSLGNIQYF
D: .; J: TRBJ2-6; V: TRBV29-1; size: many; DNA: TGCAGCGTTGTGGTTCCAGGGTCACCTGGGGCCAACGTCCTGACTTTC; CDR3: CSVVVPGSPGANVLTF
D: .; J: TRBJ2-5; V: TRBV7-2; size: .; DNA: TGTGCCAGCAGCCTACGGTCGGGGTTTGGGACCCAGTACTTC; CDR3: CASSLRSGFGTQYF
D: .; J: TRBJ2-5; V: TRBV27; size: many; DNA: TGTGCCAGCGGAGAGACAGGACTACAAGAGACCCAGTACTTC; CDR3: CASGETGLQETQYF
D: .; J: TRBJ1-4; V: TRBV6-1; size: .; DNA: TGTGCCAGCGGAGCGTTTGAAAAACTGTTTTTT; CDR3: CASGAFEKLFF
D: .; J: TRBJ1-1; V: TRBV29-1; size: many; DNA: TGCAGCGTGAGGTCCCGGGGGACTGAAGCTTTCTTT; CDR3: CSVRSRGTEAFF
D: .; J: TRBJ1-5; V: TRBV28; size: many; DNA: TGTGCCAGCTACGTACAGGGTAGACCCCAGCATTTT; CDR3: CASYVQGRPQHF
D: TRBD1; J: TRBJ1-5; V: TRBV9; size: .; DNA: TGTGCCAGCAGCGCGGGACAGCCTGGGAGAGGGAGTCAGCCCCAGCATTTT; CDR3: CASSAGQPGRGSQPQHF
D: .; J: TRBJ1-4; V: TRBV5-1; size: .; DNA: TGCGCCAGCAGCTTCGGGGCAGCAACTAATGAAAAACTGTTTTTT; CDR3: CASSFGAATNEKLFF
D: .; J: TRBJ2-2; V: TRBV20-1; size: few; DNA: TGCAGTGCTAGAGAATGGGCCCGCGAGGGGGGGGACACCGGGGAGCTGTTTTTT; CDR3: CSAREWAREGGDTGELFF
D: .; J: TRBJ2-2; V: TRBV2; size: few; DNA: TGTGCCAGCAGCCCCGGAGCCCTCCCCGGGGAGCTGTTTTTT; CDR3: CASSPGALPGELFF
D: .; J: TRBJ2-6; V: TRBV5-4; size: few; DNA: TGTGCCAGCAGCTTTCTCAGCTCTGGGGCCAACGTCCTGACTTTC; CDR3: CASSFLSSGANVLTF
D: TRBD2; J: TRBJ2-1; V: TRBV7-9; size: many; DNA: TGTGCCAGCAGCTTAGTGTTCGCTAGCGGGAGTCGTGATGAGCAGTTCTTC; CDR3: CASSLVFASGSRDEQFF
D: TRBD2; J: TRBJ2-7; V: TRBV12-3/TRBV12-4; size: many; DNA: TGTGCCAGCAGTGAGACTAGCGGGCCGAGTGGTAACTTC; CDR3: CASSETSGPSGNF
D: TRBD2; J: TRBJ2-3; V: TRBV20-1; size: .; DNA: TGCAGTGCTAGAGTTTTAACTAGCGGGAGGCCAGATACGCAGTATTTT; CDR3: CSARVLTSGRPDTQYF
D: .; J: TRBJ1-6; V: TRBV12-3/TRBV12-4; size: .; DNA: TGTGCCAGCAATTCGGGGGGGGTTTCACCCCTCCACTTT; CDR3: CASNSGGVSPLHF
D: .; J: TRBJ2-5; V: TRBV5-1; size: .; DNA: TGCGCCAGCAGCCGAGAGGGGGTCCAAGAGACCCAGTACTTC; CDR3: CASSREGVQETQYF
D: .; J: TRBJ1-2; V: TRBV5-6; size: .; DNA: TGTGCCAGCAGCCCGGGAGGGGGTGGCTACACCTTC; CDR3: CASSPGGGGYTF
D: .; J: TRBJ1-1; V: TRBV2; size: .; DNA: TGTGCCAGCGGGGACCGACAGTTTGAAGCTTTCTTT; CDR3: CASGDRQFEAFF
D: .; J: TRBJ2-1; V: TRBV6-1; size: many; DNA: TGTGCCAGCACCGTATCCCCGTCGGGATACAATGAGCAGTTCTTC; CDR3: CASTVSPSGYNEQFF
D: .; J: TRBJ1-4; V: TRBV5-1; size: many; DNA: TGCGCCAGCAGCTTGAATTCAGGGACGGCACTGTTTTTT; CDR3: CASSLNSGTALFF
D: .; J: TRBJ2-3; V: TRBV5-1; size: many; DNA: TGCGCCAGCAGCTTGACGGGAGTGGTAACAGATACGCAGTATTTT; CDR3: CASSLTGVVTDTQYF
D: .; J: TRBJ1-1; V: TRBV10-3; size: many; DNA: TGTGCCATCAGTGAGGAGATAAACACTGAAGCTTTCTTT; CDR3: CAISEEINTEAFF
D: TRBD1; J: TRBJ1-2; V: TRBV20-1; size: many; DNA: TGCAGTGCTAGAGATCGGACAGGGGTCGGCTACACCTTC; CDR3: CSARDRTGVGYTF
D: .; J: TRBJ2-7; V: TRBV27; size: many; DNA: TGTGCCAGCAGTTTCGACGCAACCTACGAGCAGTACTTC; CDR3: CASSFDATYEQYF
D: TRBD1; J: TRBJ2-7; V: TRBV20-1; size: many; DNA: TGCAGTGCTAGGGGACAGGCTACCTACGAGCAGTACTTC; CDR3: CSARGQATYEQYF
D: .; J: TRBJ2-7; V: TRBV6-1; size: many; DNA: TGTGCCAGTGCGGGACTGTCAAGCTCCTACGAGCAGTACTTC; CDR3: CASAGLSSSYEQYF
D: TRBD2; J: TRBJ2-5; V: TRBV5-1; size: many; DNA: TGCGCCTCGGGTAGCGGGTACCAAGAGACCCAGTACTTC; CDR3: CASGSGYQETQYF
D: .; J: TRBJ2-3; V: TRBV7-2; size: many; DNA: TGTGCCAGCAGCTTAGGGTCGGGGGTGAGCACAGATACGCAGTATTTT; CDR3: CASSLGSGVSTDTQYF